The source of this TCR beta chain is a study of molecular identifiers for immune sequencing clone quantification. This clonotype was detected only once. Each CDR3 protein is one row after TCRdb ran MiXCR on the PCR reads. The table includes hundreds of thousands of distinct CDR3 sequences, over 20% detected once. Germline values: CDR1 MNHEY, CDR2 SVGEGT. The CDR3 has 18 residues. V lost 8 bases to trimming and J lost 0 bases, with 24 bases between them. The sequenced material came from naive CD8+ T cells from blood, with Jurkat cell RNA spiked in. Subset of the sample: FACS-sorted CD8+CD4-CCR7+CD45RA+ naive T cells. The chain is built from TRBV6-2 or TRBV6-3 and TRBJ2-3, with D unresolved. This receptor was obtained from a human donor in good health. Some libraries in this study had Jurkat cell RNA spiked in. This chain's CDR3 is CASGQTLPIVTSTDTQYF. The CDR3 coding sequence is TGTGCCAGCGGTCAAACGCTCCCTATCGTCACGAGCACAGATACGCAGTATTTT.